These 14 T cell receptor beta chains came from one sample sequenced in a study of Graves' ophthalmopathy and Graves' hyperthyroidism. Amplification of TCR beta CDR3 regions used RNA transcripts. Second-round multiplex PCR followed a first-round RT-PCR using HTBI primers. TCRdb re-analysed the multiplex PCR reads in MiXCR, keeping a single row per CDR3 protein. Among around 400,000 distinct CDR3 sequences listed, approximately 20% were seen once. Sequencing was performed on peripheral blood. These receptor sequences come from a young woman with Graves' ophthalmopathy.

V is TRBV19 and J is TRBJ2-5; D possibly matches TRBD1 or TRBD2 (5 bases each). The CDR3 spans 16 residues. V lost 9 bases and J 4 bases, leaving 24 bases between the germline ends. From germline, CDR1 is LNHDA and CDR2 SQIVND (reference sequence). CDR3 loop: CASSGPRSKIGETQYF. In DNA, the CDR3 is TGTGCCAGCTCGGGGCCCAGGTCTAAAATAGGAGAGACCCAGTACTTC.

There are many counts of this clonotype. The CDR3 protein is CASSQGPEQYF. The DNA for the CDR3 is TGCGCCAGCAGCCAAGGGCCCGAGCAGTACTTC. The J gene is TRBJ2-7, the V gene TRBV4-1, with D unclear. The CDR3 has 11 residues. Germline CDR1 reads MGHRA; CDR2 reads YSYEKL. V lost 1 base and J lost 6, with 4 bases in between.

This clonotype was recorded many times. CDR3 DNA: TGCGCCAGCAGCCAAGTGGCGGCGGAATCCTACGAGCAGTACTTC. Residues: CASSQVAAESYEQYF. This rearrangement joins TRBV4-1 to TRBJ2-7, with no clear D. This CDR3 contains 15 residues. Trimming pared 1 base from V and 1 base from J, leaving 11 bases between. Germline CDR1 is MGHRA and CDR2 is YSYEKL.

This clonotype has ten or more counts. DNA for the CDR3: TGTGCCAGCACCTCCGGTCCTAGCTCCTACGAGCAGTACTTC. It encodes CASTSGPSSYEQYF. The chain uses TRBV12-3 or TRBV12-4 and TRBJ2-7; D is uncertain. The CDR3 consists of 14 residues. The ends were cut back, 7 bases at V and 0 bases at J, with 13 bases in the middle.

This clonotype was detected many times. The gene calls are TRBV5-6 and TRBJ2-5; D possibly corresponds to TRBD1 (6 bases). CDR1 is SGHDT, CDR2 YYEEEE, per germline. The CDR3 runs to 14 residues. With 1 base removed from V and 2 bases from J, the gap between germline ends came to 9 bases. The CDR3 sequence is CASSLMGQQETQYF. The CDR3 DNA is TGTGCCAGCAGCTTGATGGGACAACAAGAGACCCAGTACTTC.

The chain has TRBV6-2 or TRBV6-3 and TRBJ2-7; perhaps D is TRBD1 or TRBD2 (6 bases each). Germline V gene lookup returns CDR1 MNHEY and CDR2 SVGEGT. The CDR3 has 14 residues. V dropped 3 bases and J dropped 3 bases, with 12 bases sitting between them. The CDR3 reads CASSYIQGGYEQYF. The CDR3, as DNA: TGTGCCAGCAGTTATATACAGGGAGGCTACGAGCAGTACTTC.

This clonotype was picked up many times. Sequence at one end of the junction differs from germline and may be a read error. The rearrangement uses TRBV5-5 and TRBJ2-3; D is undetermined. Germline V gene data show CDR1 as SGHKS and CDR2 as YYEKEE (reference sequence). The CDR3 is 10 residues long. The CDR3: CASTQARTDF. In DNA, the CDR3 is TGTGCCAGCACCCAGGCGAGGACGGATTTT. Full variable domain (remainder filled in from reference TRBV5-5 and TRBJ2-3): DAGVTQSPTHLIKTRGQQVTLRCSPISGHKSVSWYQQVLGQGPQFIFQYYEKEERGRGNFPDRFSARQFPNYSSELNVNALLLGDSALYLCASTQARTDFGPGTRLTVL.

This clonotype was detected a few times. The chain links TRBV3-1 to TRBJ1-1; D is unresolved. Deletions cut 3 bases from V and 0 bases from J, with 8 bases between. Germline CDR1 reads LGHDT; CDR2 reads YNNKEL (reference sequence). The CDR3 is 14 residues long. CDR3 DNA: TGTGCCAGCAGCCAGGATGAGTTGAACACTGAAGCTTTCTTT. Amino acid sequence: CASSQDELNTEAFF.

This clonotype was seen repeatedly, ten times or more. The CDR3 protein is CATSDTGGYEQYF. DNA of the CDR3: TGTGCCACCAGTGATACAGGGGGCTACGAGCAGTACTTC. The J gene is TRBJ2-7, the V gene TRBV24-1, with TRBD1 identical over 8 bases. Per germline, CDR1 KGHDR and CDR2 SFDVKD. The CDR3 sequence is 13 residues long. The ends lost 3 bases at V and 3 bases at J; junction bases unmatched: 0.

This clonotype was seen many times. The rearrangement joins TRBV27 to TRBJ1-2; D remains ambiguous. Trimming pared 3 bases from V and 4 bases from J, leaving 9 bases between. The CDR3 is made up of 13 amino acids. Germline-derived CDR1 and CDR2 are MNHEY and SMNVEV (reference sequence). CDR3 residues: CASSFSRIYGYTF. The CDR3 nucleotides read TGTGCCAGCAGTTTTTCCCGGATCTATGGCTACACCTTC.

This clonotype appeared many times. The chain has TRBV6-2 or TRBV6-3 and TRBJ2-5; no reliable D call. The CDR3 contains 17 residues. With 0 bases removed from V and 0 bases from J, the gap between germline ends came to 14 bases. From germline, CDR1 is MNHEY and CDR2 SVGEGT. In DNA form, the CDR3 reads TGTGCCAGCAGTTACTCCCAACGCGACACCAACCAAGAGACCCAGTACTTC. This codes for CASSYSQRDTNQETQYF.

This clonotype was found many times. The CDR3 nucleotides are TGTGCCAGCAGTCCCCTGGACAGGGCCTACGAGCAGTACTTC. This codes for CASSPLDRAYEQYF. The chain is built from TRBV28 and TRBJ2-7, with 8 bases matching TRBD1. With 5 bases clipped from V and 2 bases from J, the junction kept 5 bases outside the gene matches. Germline V lookup: CDR1 MDHEN, CDR2 SYDVKM. The CDR3 contains 14 residues.

In this sample, this clonotype turned up many times. Being one base from a much bigger clone, this may be a read error. The missing conserved phenylalanine or tryptophan at the end of this CDR3 makes a read error likely. The chain recombines TRBV28 with TRBJ1-1, with D possibly TRBD1 on 6 matching bases. The germline V gene has CDR1 MDHEN and CDR2 SYDVKM. The V end was cut by 6 bases, the J end by 1 base, with 15 bases between. The CDR3 covers 15 residues. The chain's CDR3 is CASRDATGKNTEAFS. DNA of the CDR3: TGTGCCAGCAGGGATGCAACAGGGAAGAACACTGAAGCTTTCTCT.

This clonotype was seen ten or more times. The chain is built from TRBV20-1 and TRBJ2-4; perhaps TRBD1 as D (6 bases). The V gene lost 1 base and the J gene lost 0 bases, with 22 bases spanning the gap. Germline-derived CDR1 and CDR2 are DFQATT and SNEGSKA (reference sequence). The CDR3 has 19 residues. The CDR3 bases are TGCAGTGCTAGAGGAGGGGGAGCGATCGCACAACTAGCCAAAAACATTCAGTACTTC. Amino acid sequence: CSARGGGAIAQLAKNIQYF.